These 28 T cell receptor beta chains originate from one sample sequenced in a study of Tregs in tolerant kidney transplant recipients (dated by TCRdb to about 2019). These receptors are not linked to any known antigen. Receptors were amplified or captured by the immunoSEQ multiplex PCR assay. Entries here come from immuneACCESS through TCRdb and include only in-frame sequences with V and J called. Some clones fail to appear in such tables; in the studies checked, an unresolved V gene covers under half of the shortfall, and the cause of the remainder is unknown. Within this sample are fewer than 45,000 clones, with about 95% of them counted one time only. The ten biggest clones cover about 0.41% of the sample. Material: Tregs from blood cultured with allogeneic cells. These receptor sequences come from a human donor in good health.

The chain combines TRBV2 with TRBJ2-7; D uncertain. V was trimmed by 7 bases and J by 2 bases, leaving 9 bases between them. Per germline, CDR1 SNHLY and CDR2 FYNNEI. The CDR3 is made up of 12 amino acids. The CDR3 bases are TGTGCCAGCACCATAATACCCTACGAGCAGTACTTC. This translates into CASTIIPYEQYF. The whole variable domain, filled in from reference TRBV2 and TRBJ2-7, reads EPEVTQTPSHQVTQMGQEVILRCVPISNHLYFYWYRQILGQKVEFLVSFYNNEISEKSEIFDDQFSVERPDGSNFTLKIRSTKLEDSAMYFCASTIIPYEQYFGPGTRLTVT.

The chain joins TRBV18 to TRBJ2-3; D is perhaps TRBD1 (5 bases). This CDR3 has 13 amino acids. V was shortened by 5 bases and J by 1 base, with 7 bases between the two germline ends. The germline V gene encodes CDR1 KGHSH and CDR2 LQKENI. The CDR3 region is CASSTGRTDTQYF. The CDR3 DNA reads as TGTGCCAGCTCAACAGGACGCACAGATACGCAGTATTTT.

The table lists this clone with a few counts. The rearrangement uses TRBV19 and TRBJ1-6; tentative D call: TRBD1 (6 bases). The CDR3 has 15 residues. Trimming left V 7 bases short and J 8 bases short, with 18 bases between. Per the germline V gene, CDR1 is LNHDA and CDR2 is SQIVND (reference sequence). In nucleotides, the CDR3 is TGTGCCAGTACCCCCACCGGGCAGGGGCATTCACCCCTCCACTTT. Encoded protein: CASTPTGQGHSPLHF. Full variable domain (missing parts from reference TRBV19 and TRBJ1-6): DGGITQSPKYLFRKEGQNVTLSCEQNLNHDAMYWYRQDPGQGLRLIYYSQIVNDFQKGDIAEGYSVSREKKESFPLTVTSAQKNPTAFYLCASTPTGQGHSPLHFGNGTRLTVT.

The chain links TRBV6-7 to TRBJ2-7; perhaps D is TRBD1 or TRBD2 (5 bases each). TRBV6-7 is marked as an open reading frame, function uncertain. The V end was cut by 4 bases, the J end by 2 bases, with 15 bases between. This CDR3 is 15 amino acids long. The CDR3 here is CASSSGASPPYEQYF. CDR3 DNA sequence: TGTGCCAGCAGTTCCGGGGCATCCCCTCCCTACGAGCAGTACTTC.

This sequence joins TRBV7-7 and TRBJ1-1; a possible D gene is TRBD1 (6 bases). V was pared by 5 bases and J by 1 base, with 8 bases between. CDR1 and CDR2 from the germline V gene are SSHAT and FNYEAQ (reference sequence). This CDR3 has 13 amino acids. DNA for the CDR3: TGTGCCAGCAGCCAGGGACAGAACACTGAAGCTTTCTTT. It encodes CASSQGQNTEAFF. Based on the CDR3 plus reference TRBV7-7 and TRBJ1-1, the full variable domain is GAGVSQSPRYKVTKRGQDVTLRCDPISSHATLYWYQQALGQGPEFLTYFNYEAQPDKSGLPSDRFSAERPEGSISTLTIQRTEQRDSAMYRCASSQGQNTEAFFGQGTRLTVV.

The gene calls are TRBV7-8 and TRBJ2-1; TRBD2 is a possible D gene (5 bases). The CDR3 extends over 14 amino acids. The V gene's germline CDR1 is SGHVS and CDR2 FQNEAQ. V gave up 8 bases and J gave up 4 bases, with 15 bases separating them. The chain's CDR3 is CASLLKGAYNEQFF. CDR3 nucleotides: TGTGCCAGCCTATTAAAGGGAGCTTACAATGAGCAGTTCTTC.

The chain has TRBV6-6 and TRBJ2-2, with D hard to call. V was cut by 7 bases and J by 1 base, with 4 bases left in between. CDR1 and CDR2 from the germline V gene are MNHNY and SVGAGI (reference sequence). CDR3 size: 12 residues. CDR3 residues: CASTENTGELFF. Here the CDR3 DNA reads TGTGCCAGCACCGAGAACACCGGGGAGCTGTTTTTT.

The chain carries TRBV6-1 and TRBJ2-7; 7 nucleotides line up with TRBD1. Losses at the gene ends were 8 bases for V and 6 bases for J; bases not matched to a gene: 16. This CDR3 contains 15 residues. Per germline, CDR1 MNHNS and CDR2 SASEGT. CDR3 region: CASDLGQSFWVEQYF. CDR3 coding DNA: TGTGCCAGCGATCTGGGACAGTCATTTTGGGTCGAGCAGTACTTC.

This rearrangement joins TRBV7-9 to TRBJ1-2; D ambiguous. The CDR3 spans 14 residues. The V gene lost 5 bases and the J gene lost 7 bases, with 17 bases spanning the gap. Germline CDR1 SEHNR, CDR2 FQNEAQ (reference sequence). CDR3 in amino acids: CASSPQARRGGYTF. CDR3 DNA: TGTGCCAGCAGCCCCCAGGCTCGCCGAGGTGGCTACACCTTC.

The rearrangement links TRBV29-1 to TRBJ2-5, with 8 bases identical to TRBD2. There are 13 residues in the CDR3. V lost 3 bases, J lost 5 bases, and 5 bases stayed unmatched. Germline loops: CDR1 SQVTM, CDR2 ANQGSEA. DNA of the CDR3: TGCAGCGTTGACGAGGGCGGGGGGGAGACCCAGTACTTC. It specifies CSVDEGGGETQYF.

The chain combines TRBV30 with TRBJ1-2; tentatively, D is TRBD1 (5 bases). V was pared by 0 bases and J by 3 bases, with 11 bases between. The CDR3 length is 14 residues. Germline V gives CDR1 GTSNPN, CDR2 SVGIG (reference sequence). Here the CDR3 DNA reads TGTGCCTGGAGTGTTTGGGGCTTGGACTATGGCTACACCTTC. Translating gives CAWSVWGLDYGYTF.

This clone came up once. The rearrangement links TRBV7-3 to TRBJ1-2; TRBD1 is a possible D gene (5 bases). Trimming took off 5 bases at V and 6 bases at J, with 13 bases between the two ends. Germline V gives CDR1 SGHTA, CDR2 FQGTGA. This CDR3 comprises 13 residues. The CDR3, as DNA: TGTGCCAGCAGCGATTCAGGGTTAAATGGCTACACCTTC. This gives the protein CASSDSGLNGYTF.

The V and J genes are TRBV6-6 and TRBJ2-3; 9 bases align to TRBD2. Trimming cost V 5 bases and J 2 bases; bases outside gene matches: 5. There are 15 residues in the CDR3. Germline CDR1 is MNHNY and CDR2 is SVGAGI (reference sequence). This CDR3 reads CASSETSGNTDTQYF. CDR3 bases: TGTGCCAGCAGTGAGACTAGCGGAAACACAGATACGCAGTATTTT.

The rearrangement links TRBV18 to TRBJ1-1; D is uncertain. The V gene lost 3 bases and the J gene lost 4 bases, with 12 bases spanning the gap. CDR1 and CDR2 (germline): KGHSH, LQKENI. This CDR3 has 14 residues. The CDR3 DNA is TGTGCCAGCTCACCTGGGGTTGGGAGCACTGAAGCTTTCTTT. Translation gives CASSPGVGSTEAFF.

The chain employs TRBV7-9 and TRBJ2-1; D may be TRBD2 (6 bases). V was cut by 1 base and J by 8 bases, with 15 bases left in between. CDR1 is SEHNR, CDR2 FQNEAQ, per germline (reference sequence). The CDR3 length is 15 residues. The CDR3 region is CASSLGQDWRDEQFF. Here the CDR3 DNA reads TGTGCCAGCAGCTTAGGGCAGGACTGGAGGGATGAGCAGTTCTTC.

V and J are TRBV5-5 and TRBJ2-2; tentatively, D is TRBD1 (7 bases). The CDR3 has 17 residues. Germline CDR1 reads SGHKS; CDR2 reads YYEKEE (reference sequence). Trimming stripped 1 base from V and 6 bases from J, with 19 bases between. The DNA of the CDR3 is TGTGCCAGCAGCTTGACCAAGGGAGGAGGGGGCCCCGGGGAGCTGTTTTTT. It translates to CASSLTKGGGGPGELFF.

The V and J genes are TRBV9 and TRBJ1-2, with 11 bases that match TRBD1. The CDR3 is made up of 13 amino acids. Germline V gene sequence: CDR1 SGDLS, CDR2 YYNGEE. J lost 12 bases, V lost 0 bases, and 4 bases had no gene match. The CDR3 DNA sequence: TGTGCCAGCAGCGTAGGGACAGGGGGCAGTCACACCTTC. Its protein is CASSVGTGGSHTF.

The genes are TRBV29-1 and TRBJ1-5; 8 positions match TRBD1. The CDR3 is 12 residues long. The germline gives CDR1 SQVTM, CDR2 ANQGSEA. Trimming took 6 bases from V and 6 from J; bases not matched to a gene: 4. The CDR3 sequence: CSVSGGGQPQHF. CDR3 DNA: TGCAGCGTATCAGGGGGCGGTCAGCCCCAGCATTTT.

This clone has just one count. The rearrangement uses TRBV6-6 and TRBJ1-5, with 9 bases lining up with TRBD1. Germline V CDR1 and CDR2: MNHNY, SVGAGI (reference sequence). V trimming: 6 bases; J trimming: 6 bases; junction bases outside the gene matches: 12. CDR3 length equals 16 residues. This CDR3 is CASRDPGQGSGQPQHF. The DNA for the CDR3 is TGTGCCAGCAGGGATCCGGGACAGGGTTCGGGTCAGCCCCAGCATTTT.

The V call is TRBV29-1, the J call TRBJ2-7; 7 positions match TRBD1. The CDR3 length is 14 residues. Germline loops: CDR1 SQVTM, CDR2 ANQGSEA. Losses at the gene ends were 4 bases for V and 0 bases for J; bases not matched to a gene: 6. The CDR3, as DNA: TGCAGCGTTGGAAGGGACAGCACCTCCTACGAGCAGTACTTC. The encoded protein is CSVGRDSTSYEQYF.

This chain connects TRBV10-1 to TRBJ2-3, with D perhaps matching TRBD2 (5 bases). CDR1 is WNHNN, CDR2 SYGVQD, per germline (reference sequence). This CDR3 region has 14 residues. Trimming left V 2 bases short and J 2 bases short, with 8 bases between. CDR3 protein: CASSEEGYTDTQYF. For the CDR3, the DNA is TGCGCCAGCAGTGAGGAGGGATACACAGATACGCAGTATTTT.

The rearrangement joins TRBV2 to TRBJ2-1; D remains ambiguous. The CDR3 covers 13 residues. Trimming stripped 2 bases from V and 5 bases from J, with 7 bases between. Germline V gene sequence: CDR1 SNHLY, CDR2 FYNNEI. CDR3 nucleotide sequence: TGTGCCAGCAGTGAAATAACAGACAATGAGCAGTTCTTC. Translated, it gives CASSEITDNEQFF.

The V call is TRBV29-1, the J call TRBJ1-5; D remains unclear. This CDR3 spans 13 amino acids. Germline CDR1 SQVTM, CDR2 ANQGSEA. V was trimmed by 6 bases and J by 0 bases, leaving 9 bases between them. The CDR3, as DNA: TGCAGCGTCGCGACTAATAGCAATCAGCCCCAGCATTTT. It translates to CSVATNSNQPQHF.

The V call is TRBV18, the J call TRBJ2-3; TRBD2 matches 10 bases. The V gene end was trimmed by 1 base and the J gene end by 1 base; junction bases not matched to a gene: 2. Per germline, CDR1 KGHSH and CDR2 LQKENI. This CDR3 region has 16 residues. In DNA form, the CDR3 reads TGTGCCAGCTCACCACTAGCGGGGGGCCGCACAGATACGCAGTATTTT. It yields the protein CASSPLAGGRTDTQYF. Using reference TRBV18 and TRBJ2-3 for the parts outside the CDR3, the full variable domain is NAGVMQNPRHLVRRRGQEARLRCSPMKGHSHVYWYRQLPEEGLKFMVYLQKENIIDESGMPKERFSAEFPKEGPSILRIQQVVRGDSAAYFCASSPLAGGRTDTQYFGPGTRLTVL.

This chain joins TRBV29-1 and TRBJ2-7; D is uncertain. The CDR3 has 11 residues. The germline V gene has CDR1 SQVTM and CDR2 ANQGSEA. The V end lost 1 base, the J end lost 10 bases, and 11 bases lay between the germline ends. The CDR3 DNA reads TGCAGCGTTGAAGTTGGTCGGGTACAGTACTTC. This encodes CSVEVGRVQYF.

The CDR3 DNA is TGCGCCAGCAGCTCCTACGGGACAGGGGCACGGGAGACCCAGTACTTC. Its translation: CASSSYGTGARETQYF. The genes are TRBV5-1 and TRBJ2-5, with 10 bases lining up with TRBD1. This CDR3 spans 16 amino acids. V lost 3 bases to trimming and J lost 5 bases; unmatched junction nucleotides: 10. The germline V gene has CDR1 SGHRS and CDR2 YFSETQ.

The gene calls are TRBV7-9 and TRBJ2-7; D perhaps matches TRBD2 (6 bases). In germline, CDR1 is SEHNR, CDR2 FQNEAQ (reference sequence). V lost 10 bases, J lost 2 bases, and 15 bases lay in between. CDR3 size: 13 residues. In DNA form, the CDR3 reads TGTGCCACCGGGACTGCCGGAGCCTACGAGCAGTACTTC. As protein: CATGTAGAYEQYF.

The rearrangement uses TRBV5-5 and TRBJ2-7; no reliable D call. Germline loops: CDR1 SGHKS, CDR2 YYEKEE (reference sequence). Between the trimmed V and J ends, which lost 0 bases and 2 bases, there was a span of 9 bases. The CDR3 extends over 14 amino acids. The CDR3 is CASSLADGAYEQYF. In DNA form, the CDR3 reads TGTGCCAGCAGCTTGGCCGACGGAGCCTACGAGCAGTACTTC.